This T cell receptor (beta chain) was recovered during a study of OX40 agonist ivuxolimab in advanced cancers. The repertoire was sequenced with immunoSEQ multiplex PCR; TCRdb's copy has only in-frame clones and lacks some. Of about 76,000 clones in the sample, around four fifths were seen once. This clone was seen more than once but under ten times. V lost 6 bases and J 6 bases, leaving 9 bases between the germline ends. CDR3 length: 12 amino acids. Germline CDR1 MNHEY, CDR2 SVGAGI. Sequenced material: CD4+ or CD8+ T cells sorted from blood, taken in a trial of the OX40 agonist ivuxolimab. The chain has TRBV6-5 and TRBJ2-1, with D perhaps TRBD2 (6 bases). The origin of this receptor is an adult with an advanced solid tumor such as melanoma, head and neck, liver or kidney cancer. DNA for the CDR3: TGTGCCAGCAGCGGGGACTCCAATGAGCAGTTCTTC. Translating it yields CASSGDSNEQFF.